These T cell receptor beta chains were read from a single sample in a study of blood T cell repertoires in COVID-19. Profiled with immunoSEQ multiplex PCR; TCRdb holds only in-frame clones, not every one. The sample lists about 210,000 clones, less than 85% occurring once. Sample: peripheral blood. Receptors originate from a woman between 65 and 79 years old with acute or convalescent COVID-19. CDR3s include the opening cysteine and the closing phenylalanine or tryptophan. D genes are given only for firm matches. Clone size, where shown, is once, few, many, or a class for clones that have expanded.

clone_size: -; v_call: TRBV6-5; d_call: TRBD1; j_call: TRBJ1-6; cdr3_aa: CASNRGSDSPLHF; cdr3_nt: TGTGCCAGTAACAGGGGTTCGGATTCACCCCTCCACTTT
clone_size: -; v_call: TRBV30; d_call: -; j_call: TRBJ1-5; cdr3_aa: CAWSLGSEEPQHF; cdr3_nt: TGTGCCTGGAGTTTAGGATCCGAGGAGCCCCAGCATTTT
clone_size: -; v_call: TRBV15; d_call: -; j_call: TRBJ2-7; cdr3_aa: CATSRDLQGAGGASF; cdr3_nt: TGTGCCACCAGCAGAGATCTTCAAGGGGCCGGAGGGGCAAGCTTC
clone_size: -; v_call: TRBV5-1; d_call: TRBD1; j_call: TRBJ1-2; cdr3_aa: CASSLRDSAYGYTF; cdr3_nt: TGCGCCAGCAGCCTGCGGGACAGCGCCTATGGCTACACCTTC
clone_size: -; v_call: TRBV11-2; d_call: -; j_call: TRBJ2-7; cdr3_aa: CASSLDGGGVGEQYF; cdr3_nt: TGTGCCAGCAGCTTAGATGGAGGAGGCGTAGGCGAGCAGTACTTC
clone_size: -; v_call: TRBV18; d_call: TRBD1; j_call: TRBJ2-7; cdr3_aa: CASSSGQGGSYEQYF; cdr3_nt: TGTGCCAGCTCATCGGGACAGGGGGGGTCCTACGAGCAGTACTTC
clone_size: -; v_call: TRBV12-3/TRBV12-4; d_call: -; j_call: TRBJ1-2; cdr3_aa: CASSFDRSYGYTF; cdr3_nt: TGTGCCAGCAGTTTCGACAGGTCCTATGGCTACACCTTC
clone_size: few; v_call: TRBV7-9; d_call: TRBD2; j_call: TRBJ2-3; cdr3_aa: CASSPRLAGTSDTQYF; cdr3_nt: TGTGCCAGCAGCCCCCGACTAGCGGGGACCTCAGATACGCAGTATTTT
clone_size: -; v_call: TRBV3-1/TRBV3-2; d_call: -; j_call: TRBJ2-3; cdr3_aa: CASSQDYLTDTQYF; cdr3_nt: TGTGCCAGCAGCCAGGACTACCTCACAGATACGCAGTATTTT
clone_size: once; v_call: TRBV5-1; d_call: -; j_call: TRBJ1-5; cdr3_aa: CAPTGDNQPQHF; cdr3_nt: TGCGCCCCGACAGGAGACAATCAGCCCCAGCATTTT
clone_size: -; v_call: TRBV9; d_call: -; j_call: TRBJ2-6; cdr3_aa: CASSVGGTPRGANVLTF; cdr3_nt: TGTGCCAGCAGCGTAGGGGGGACTCCCCGTGGGGCCAACGTCCTGACTTTC
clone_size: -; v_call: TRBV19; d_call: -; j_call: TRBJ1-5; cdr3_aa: CASSIDHSGNQPQHF; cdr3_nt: TGTGCCAGTAGTATAGATCATAGCGGCAATCAGCCCCAGCATTTT